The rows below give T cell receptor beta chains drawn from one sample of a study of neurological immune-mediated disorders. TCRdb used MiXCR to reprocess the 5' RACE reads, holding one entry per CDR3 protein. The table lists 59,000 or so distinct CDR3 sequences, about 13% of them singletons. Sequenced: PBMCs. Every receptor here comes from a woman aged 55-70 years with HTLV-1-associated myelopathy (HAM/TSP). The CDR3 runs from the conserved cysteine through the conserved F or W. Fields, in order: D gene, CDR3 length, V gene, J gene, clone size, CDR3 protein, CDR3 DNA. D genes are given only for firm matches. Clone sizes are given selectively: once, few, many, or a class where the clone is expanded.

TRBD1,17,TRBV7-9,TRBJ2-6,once,CASSRRQGSSGANVLTF,TGTGCCAGCAGCCGCCGACAGGGCTCCTCTGGGGCCAACGTCCTGACTTTC
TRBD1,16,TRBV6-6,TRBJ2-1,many,CASRDDRELSYNEQFF,TGTGCCAGCAGAGATGACAGGGAACTTTCCTACAATGAGCAGTTCTTC
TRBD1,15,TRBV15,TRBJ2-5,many,CATSRRQGLGETQYF,TGTGCCACCAGCAGAAGACAGGGGTTGGGGGAGACCCAGTACTTC
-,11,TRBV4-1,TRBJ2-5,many,CASSQALTQYF,TGCGCCAGCAGCCAAGCGTTGACCCAGTACTTC
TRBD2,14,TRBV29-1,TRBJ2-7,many,CSISSGSRNYEQYF,TGCAGCATATCCAGCGGGAGCCGAAACTACGAGCAGTACTTC
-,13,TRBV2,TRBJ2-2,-,CASSRSGTGELFF,TGTGCCAGCAGTCGTAGTGGCACCGGGGAGCTTTTTTTT
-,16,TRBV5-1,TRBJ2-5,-,CASSPVGAGFQETQHF,TGCGCCAGCAGCCCTGTGGGGGCGGGCTTCCAAGAGACCCAGCACTTC
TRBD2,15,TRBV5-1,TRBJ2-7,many,CASSPGTSGFYEQYF,TGCGCCAGCAGCCCCGGGACTAGCGGGTTTTACGAGCAGTACTTC
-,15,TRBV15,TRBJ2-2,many,CATSRERDNTGELFF,TGTGCCACCAGCAGAGAAAGGGATAACACCGGGGAGCTGTTTTTT
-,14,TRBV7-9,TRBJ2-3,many,CASRDGASTDTQYF,TGTGCCAGCAGAGACGGAGCAAGCACAGATACGCAGTATTTT
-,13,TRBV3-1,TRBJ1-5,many,CASSPDPNQPQHF,TGTGCCAGCAGCCCGGACCCAAATCAGCCCCAGCATTTT
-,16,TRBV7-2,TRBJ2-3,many,CASSSLLGDLTDTQYF,TGTGCCAGCAGCTCGCTGTTGGGGGATCTCACAGATACGCAGTATTTT
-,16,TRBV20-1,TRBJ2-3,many,CSARLPGRLSTDTQYF,TGCAGTGCTCGCCTCCCGGGACGACTAAGCACAGATACGCAGTATTTT
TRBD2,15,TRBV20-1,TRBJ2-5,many,CSAPRLAGAGETQYF,TGCAGTGCTCCAAGACTAGCGGGAGCAGGGGAGACCCAGTACTTC
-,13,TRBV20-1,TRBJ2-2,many,CSASLLETGELFF,TGCAGTGCTAGTCTTCTAGAGACCGGGGAGCTGTTTTTT
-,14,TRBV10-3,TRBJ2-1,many,CAISAGGISDEQFF,TGTGCCATCAGTGCGGGCGGGATAAGCGATGAGCAGTTCTTC
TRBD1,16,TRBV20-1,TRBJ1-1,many,CSAKPLGQGSRTEAFF,TGCAGTGCTAAACCCTTGGGACAGGGGAGTCGGACTGAAGCTTTCTTT
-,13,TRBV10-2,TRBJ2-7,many,CASNGQGSYEQYF,TGCGCCAGCAATGGGCAGGGCTCCTACGAGCAGTACTTC
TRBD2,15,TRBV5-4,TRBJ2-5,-,CASSAGLAGAETKNF,TGTGCCAGCAGCGCGGGACTAGCGGGAGCAGAGACCAAGAACTTC
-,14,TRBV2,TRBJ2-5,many,CASSETDNQETQYF,TGTGCCAGCAGTGAGACAGACAACCAAGAGACCCAGTACTTC
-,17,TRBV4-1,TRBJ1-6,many,CASSQDTGQPNNSPLHF,TGCGCCAGCAGCCAAGATACGGGCCAGCCCAATAATTCACCCCTCCACTTT
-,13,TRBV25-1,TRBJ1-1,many,CASSARDGFEAFF,TGTGCCAGCAGTGCCAGGGACGGGTTTGAAGCTTTCTTT
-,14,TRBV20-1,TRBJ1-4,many,CSAISTATNEKLFF,TGCAGTGCAATCTCAACCGCAACTAATGAAAAACTGTTTTTT